The subject of this entry is one TCR beta chain. Antigen unknown. The CDR3 is 13 residues long. V was trimmed by 6 bases and J by 0 bases, leaving 11 bases between them. The germline V gene encodes CDR1 SQVTM and CDR2 ANQGSEA. This entry comes from a study of identical twins. Findings of the study overall: In zero-insertion analyses, partial confounding could arise from invariant MAIT and iNKT cells.

TCRdb itself ran the 5' RACE reads through MiXCR, one entry per CDR3 protein. The sample holds under 250,000 distinct CDR3 sequences, 7% to 8.5% seen once. The same data also went into a second study, on yellow fever vaccine responses in identical twins. This second report adds: Reportedly, the T cell response mounted by twins to vaccine seemed partly convergent, partly personalized.

The sequence came from a young woman in good health. The genes are TRBV29-1 and TRBJ1-2; no definite D call. The material sequenced was CD8+ T cells sorted from blood. The CDR3 DNA sequence: TGCAGCGTCCCGGACGGAGCTAACTATGGCTACACCTTC. This gives the protein CSVPDGANYGYTF.